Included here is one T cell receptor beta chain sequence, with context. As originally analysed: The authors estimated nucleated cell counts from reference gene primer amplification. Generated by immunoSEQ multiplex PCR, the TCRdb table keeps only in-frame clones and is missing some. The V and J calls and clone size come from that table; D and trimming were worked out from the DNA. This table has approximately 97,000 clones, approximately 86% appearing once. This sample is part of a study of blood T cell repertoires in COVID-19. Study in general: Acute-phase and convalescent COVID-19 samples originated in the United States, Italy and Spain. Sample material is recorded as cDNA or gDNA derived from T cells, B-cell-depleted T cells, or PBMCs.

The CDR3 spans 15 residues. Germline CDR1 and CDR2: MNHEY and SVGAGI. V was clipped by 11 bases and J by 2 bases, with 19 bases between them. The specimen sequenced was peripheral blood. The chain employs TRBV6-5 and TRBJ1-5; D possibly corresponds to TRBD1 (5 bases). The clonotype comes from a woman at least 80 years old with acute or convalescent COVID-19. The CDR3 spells CALGGDWGGNQPQHF. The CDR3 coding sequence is TGTGCCTTAGGAGGGGACTGGGGCGGCAATCAGCCCCAGCATTTT.